There are many counts of the clone carrying this T cell receptor (beta chain). This entry is derived from a study of spatial heterogeneity in lung cancer. Germline values: CDR1 SEHNR, CDR2 FQNEAQ (reference sequence). The CDR3 loop spans 12 amino acids. V dropped 4 bases and J dropped 3 bases, with 6 bases sitting between them. The time point is: sample taken at primary tumor resection. Frozen PBMC, nontumor lung or tumor provided whole RNA, which was sequenced unsorted. A single record per CDR3 protein comes from TCRdb applying MiXCR to the 5' RACE reads. Of about 26,000 distinct CDR3 sequences listed, over 10% are singletons.

The clonotype was recovered from a female donor with early-stage non-small cell lung cancer. This chain links TRBV7-9 with TRBJ2-5, with D tentatively TRBD1 (6 bases). The specimen was PBMCs, collected at surgery. CDR3 loop: CASSWTEETQYF. CDR3 nucleotide sequence: TGTGCCAGCAGCTGGACAGAAGAGACCCAGTACTTC.